This TCR beta chain was obtained from a study of blood T cell repertoires in COVID-19. Study-level background: Samples of COVID-19 (acute and convalescent) were obtained from the United States, Italy and Spain. From T cells, B-cell-depleted T cells, or PBMCs came the material, which was cDNA or gDNA.

V shed 3 bases, J shed 8 bases, and the junction held 1 base outside the gene matches. Germline lookup yields CDR1 SGHAT and CDR2 FQNNGV. The length of the CDR3 is 12 residues. Original processing methods: Estimates of nucleated cell counts were drawn from the amplification of reference gene primers. TCRdb's copy holds only in-frame clones and misses some; the assay was immunoSEQ multiplex PCR. D and trimming come from the DNA, and the V and J calls and clone size come from that table. Among about 160,000 clones listed, about 87% were seen once. V usage is TRBV11-2 and J usage is TRBJ2-1; 7 bases are shared with TRBD1. The source of this sequence is a man older than 75 with acute or convalescent COVID-19. The sample was peripheral blood. The CDR3 sequence: CASSLTGYEQFF. In DNA, the CDR3 is TGTGCCAGCAGCTTGACAGGGTATGAGCAGTTCTTC.